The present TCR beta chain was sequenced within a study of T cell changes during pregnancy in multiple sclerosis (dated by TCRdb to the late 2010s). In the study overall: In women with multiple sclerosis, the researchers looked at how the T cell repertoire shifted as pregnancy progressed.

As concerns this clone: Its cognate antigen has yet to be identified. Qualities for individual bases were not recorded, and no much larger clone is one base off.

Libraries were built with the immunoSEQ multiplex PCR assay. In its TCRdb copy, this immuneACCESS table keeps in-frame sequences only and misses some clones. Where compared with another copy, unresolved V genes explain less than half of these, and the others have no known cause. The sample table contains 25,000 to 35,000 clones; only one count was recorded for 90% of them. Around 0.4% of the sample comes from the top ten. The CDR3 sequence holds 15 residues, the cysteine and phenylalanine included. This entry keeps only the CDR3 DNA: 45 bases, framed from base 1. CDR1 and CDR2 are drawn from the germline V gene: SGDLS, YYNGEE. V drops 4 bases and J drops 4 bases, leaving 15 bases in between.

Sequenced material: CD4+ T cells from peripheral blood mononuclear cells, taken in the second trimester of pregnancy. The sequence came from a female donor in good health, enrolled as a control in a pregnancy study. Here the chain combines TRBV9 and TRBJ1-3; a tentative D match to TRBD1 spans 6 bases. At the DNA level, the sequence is TGTGCCAGCAGCTCCGGACAGAGCCTAGGAAACACCATATATTTT. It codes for CASSSGQSLGNTIYF.